This TCR beta chain was identified during a study of T-cell reconstitution after alpha-beta-depleted transplantation in children. Unique molecular identifiers were incorporated during preparation of the TCRbeta library. In TCRdb, the PCR reads were re-called with MiXCR into one record per CDR3 protein. The sample carries around 370,000 distinct CDR3 sequences, 10% recorded once. This clonotype was counted ten times or more. The CDR3 is 12 amino acids. Trimming left V 0 bases short and J 2 bases short, with 3 bases between. Germline CDR1 SGHRS, CDR2 YFSETQ. The rearrangement links TRBV5-1 to TRBJ2-7; D uncertain. This material consisted of PBMCs from the stem cell graft donor, taken from the stem cell graft. The source of this sequence is a human donor who donated a stem cell graft to a child with acute lymphoblastic leukemia. The DNA for the CDR3 is TGCGCCAGCAGCTTGGCCACCTACGAGCAGTACTTC. Its translation: CASSLATYEQYF. The variable domain in full, completed from reference TRBV5-1 and TRBJ2-7, reads KAGVTQTPRYLIKTRGQQVTLSCSPISGHRSVSWYQQTPGQGLQFLFEYFSETQRNKGNFPGRFSGRQFSNSRSEMNVSTLELGDSALYLCASSLATYEQYFGPGTRLTVT.